This T cell receptor (beta chain) was obtained from a study of read filtering for tumor transcriptome and immune sequencing (dated by TCRdb to 2019 to 2021). Describing the broader study: The cohort consisted of approximately 17 male and some 15 female patients, with a mean age of about 66 years and an age range of about 40 to 85. By revised international staging, under 10 patients were R-ISS I, roughly 17 were R-ISS II and roughly 7 were R-ISS III. After DNase treatment, whole-transcriptome libraries were prepared with the TruSeq RNA Access Library Prep Kit. Per sample, about 4.05 to 10.27 million TCR-region mapped reads were obtained with IR-seq, compared with only about 85 to 1,400 with RNA-seq. The study compared TCR repertoires from targeted immune repertoire sequencing and bulk whole-transcriptome sequencing run on the same bone marrow samples. A main aim was a read-filtering strategy for immune repertoire data, specifically whether clonotypes supported by a single read should be removed.

TCR libraries were built from 400 ng RNA with the Immunoverse kit, using molecular barcoded adaptors covering alpha/delta and beta/gamma chains. TCR library preparation used the same RNA that went into transcriptome sequencing. An Illumina HiSeq 4000 with 2 x 150 cycles was used to sequence the TCR libraries. The original pipeline was this. With MiXCR, TCR reads were aligned to human V, D, J and C references and assembled into CDR3 clonotypes, with quality filtering and error correction included. The tcR package in R was used for analysis of clonotype counts and gene usage diversity. Raw mapping reads were checked after the RNA-seq reads had been mapped by STAR aligner version 2.5.3a onto the human GRCh37 genome. IR-seq fastq files were randomly downsampled with Seqtk 1.3 to test the effect of sequencing depth on detected clonotypes. TCRdb reran the public reads through fastp at Q25 and MiXCR, keeping productive beta chains. Rows merge per CDR3 protein into single entries with the most common DNA and genes. TCRdb, not the authors, supplied the V and J calls. The sample data list over 20,000 distinct CDR3 sequences, and roughly 13% of these were observed just once. Jointly, the top ten make up 65% to 75% of the sample.

Including the terminal cysteine and phenylalanine, the CDR3 comprises 14 residues. This entry keeps only the CDR3 DNA: 42 bases, framed from base 1. V loses 4 bases of germline sequence and J loses 0 bases, and the interval between the two ends is 12 bases. The germline V gene specifies SQVTM as CDR1 and ANQGSEA as CDR2. Bone marrow was sampled from every patient at the time of active disease. Ficoll-Hypaque density gradient centrifugation was used to isolate the bone marrow mononuclear cells. CD138-negative cells were obtained by negative selection after labeling with CD138 magnetic microbeads on a MACS separator, removing myeloma plasma cells. The purity of the isolated cells was checked by flow cytometry with CD138 antibodies on an Attune NxT. Total RNA was extracted with TRIzol reagent and quantified with a NanoDrop spectrophotometer. Paired RNA-seq and IR-seq were performed on the CD138-negative bone marrow sample of each patient.

Remarks on this clonotype: Its antigen specificity is not known. Base qualities are not at hand, and no much larger clone is one base apart.

Beyond this particular receptor, the publication reports: The correlation between IR-seq and RNA-seq shared clonotype proportions was increased by removal of single-read clonotypes. In IR-seq, single-read clonotypes were about 81.9% of clonotypes but 3.5% to 4% of total reads; in RNA-seq they were over 65% of clonotypes and roughly 42% of reads. Compared with RNA-seq, IR-seq captured clonotypes at much greater depth and more reliably, and a smaller IR-seq throughput was enough to identify most of the shared clonotypes. The sorted CD138-negative fraction was a mixed bone marrow immune population, not purified T cells.

The chain is encoded by TRBV29-1 joined to TRBJ1-1; matching of 6 bases hints at TRBD1 as the D gene. Material: a population of CD138-negative cells sorted from bone marrow. The cell subset or site label of this sample denotes: bone marrow mononuclear cells depleted of CD138+ plasma/myeloma cells by negative magnetic selection. This clonotype was obtained from a donor aged 40 or older with multiple myeloma. Here the CDR3 is given as CSVVEGVMNTEAFF. The bases read TGCAGCGTTGTTGAGGGGGTGATGAACACTGAAGCTTTCTTT.